The rows below give T cell receptor beta chains drawn from one sample of a study of CD8+ T cells in alopecia areata. Libraries were prepared by immunoSEQ multiplex PCR; TCRdb keeps only in-frame clonotypes and omits some of them. The table includes tens of thousands of clones, just over 70% detected once. Sample: CD8+ T cells sorted from blood, taken at week 44, from a patient treated with tofacitinib. Source of these receptors: a human donor with alopecia areata. Each CDR3 is given with its conserved first and last residue. A D gene is named only where the DNA matches it firmly. Expanded clones are given a class, and other clones once, few, many or no size at all.

many	TRBV15	TRBD2	TRBJ2-7	CATSTKAGATYEQYF	TGTGCCACCAGCACAAAAGCGGGGGCCACCTACGAGCAGTACTTC
NA	TRBV7-8	TRBD1	TRBJ2-1	CATRGTGNYNEQFF	TGTGCCACGAGGGGGACAGGAAATTACAATGAGCAGTTCTTC
NA	TRBV5-4	TRBD1	TRBJ2-3	CASSFRGRMRTDTQYF	TGTGCCAGCAGCTTCAGGGGGCGCATGAGGACAGATACGCAGTATTTT
NA	TRBV29-1	NA	TRBJ2-7	CSVEDPTGDLEQYF	TGCAGCGTTGAAGATCCTACAGGAGACCTGGAGCAGTACTTC
NA	TRBV9	NA	TRBJ2-3	CASSEGTSSFTDTQYF	TGTGCCAGCAGCGAGGGGACTTCTTCGTTCACAGATACGCAGTATTTT
NA	TRBV29-1	NA	TRBJ1-2	CSVLQGSRGYTF	TGCAGCGTTTTACAGGGTTCGCGTGGCTACACCTTC
few	TRBV29-1	NA	TRBJ1-3	CSVESWGSSGNTIYF	TGCAGCGTTGAAAGTTGGGGGAGCTCTGGAAACACCATATATTTT
NA	TRBV7-2	NA	TRBJ2-3	CASSLVVGGTPDTQYF	TGTGCCAGCAGCTTGGTGGTAGGGGGGACCCCAGATACGCAGTATTTT
NA	TRBV5-1	NA	TRBJ1-1	CASSLGNGEAFF	TGCGCCAGCAGCTTGGGAAACGGGGAAGCTTTCTTT
NA	TRBV9	NA	TRBJ1-1	CASTGTENTEAFF	TGTGCCAGCACGGGGACGGAGAACACTGAAGCTTTCTTT
NA	TRBV5-1	NA	TRBJ2-7	CASQDLGAYEQYF	TGCGCCAGCCAGGACTTGGGCGCCTACGAGCAGTACTTC
NA	TRBV11-3	NA	TRBJ2-7	CASSLPGSQIYEQYF	TGTGCCAGCAGCCTCCCCGGCAGTCAGATTTACGAGCAGTACTTC
NA	TRBV5-4	NA	TRBJ2-3	CASSNPGWVGTDTQYF	TGTGCCAGCAGCAATCCAGGGTGGGTTGGCACAGATACGCAGTATTTT
NA	TRBV30	TRBD1	TRBJ1-1	CAWTPGTGGDTEAFF	TGTGCCTGGACGCCCGGGACAGGGGGCGACACTGAAGCTTTCTTT
NA	TRBV29-1	TRBD2	TRBJ2-1	CSVEGTQGGGIRLDEQFF	TGCAGCGTTGAAGGAACGCAGGGCGGGGGAATTCGCTTGGATGAGCAGTTCTTC
NA	TRBV19	NA	TRBJ1-2	CASSMGSGGYGYTF	TGTGCCAGTAGTATGGGTTCCGGAGGCTATGGCTACACCTTC
NA	TRBV10-3	NA	TRBJ1-2	CAISRNVETNYGYTF	TGTGCCATCAGTAGAAACGTGGAAACGAACTATGGCTACACCTTC
NA	TRBV7-6	NA	TRBJ2-2	CASTLSGELFF	TGTGCCAGCACCCTCTCCGGGGAGCTGTTTTTT
once	TRBV7-8	TRBD1	TRBJ2-1	CASSPGTGSYEQFF	TGTGCCAGCAGCCCGGGGACAGGTAGTTATGAGCAGTTCTTC
few	TRBV7-9	NA	TRBJ2-7	CASSPVGQTFNYEQYF	TGTGCCAGCAGCCCCGTTGGACAGACGTTTAACTACGAGCAGTACTTC
NA	TRBV2	NA	TRBJ2-5	CASSEGPAETQYF	TGTGCCAGCAGTGAAGGCCCGGCGGAGACCCAGTACTTC
NA	TRBV7-9	NA	TRBJ2-7	CASSFSGGTDSYEQYF	TGTGCCAGCAGCTTCTCCGGTGGGACCGACTCCTACGAGCAGTACTTC
few	TRBV4-3	TRBD2	TRBJ2-3	CASSQVVGLAGEDTDTQYF	TGCGCCAGCAGCCAAGTTGTGGGCCTAGCGGGGGAAGATACAGATACGCAGTATTTT
NA	TRBV2	NA	TRBJ1-5	CASSEWGTNQPQHF	TGTGCCAGCAGTGAGTGGGGGACCAATCAGCCCCAGCATTTT
few	TRBV19	NA	TRBJ1-5	CASSIVRDQPQHF	TGTGCCAGTAGTATAGTTCGGGATCAGCCCCAGCATTTT